The 20 T cell receptor beta chains reported below all come from one sample, sequenced in a study of blood T cell repertoires in COVID-19. The repertoire was sequenced with immunoSEQ multiplex PCR; TCRdb's copy has only in-frame clones and lacks some. The sample gives about 250,000 clones, about 88% of which show up once; around 3% is in the top ten. Sequences were obtained from PBMCs or T cells enriched from blood (not recorded which). These receptor sequences come from a woman in her forties or fifties who had recovered from COVID-19.

The genes are TRBV4-2 and TRBJ2-5, with TRBD1 matching over 8 bases. CDR3 length: 14 amino acids. V lost 4 bases and J lost 4; bases outside the gene matches: 5. The V gene's germline CDR1 is LGHNA and CDR2 YNFKEQ. CDR3 in amino acids: CASSRTGGAETQYF. As DNA, the CDR3 is TGTGCCAGCAGCCGAACAGGGGGTGCAGAGACCCAGTACTTC.

DNA of the CDR3: TGTGCCAGCAGTGACAGAGACTTTAAAGCTTTCTTT. Amino acids: CASSDRDFKAFF. This chain joins TRBV2 and TRBJ1-1; D not certain. V was cut by 3 bases and J by 9 bases, with 11 bases left in between. This CDR3 region has 12 residues. Germline V gives CDR1 SNHLY, CDR2 FYNNEI.

The chain joins TRBV25-1 to TRBJ2-2; D gene ambiguous. Per the germline V gene, CDR1 is MGHDK and CDR2 is SYGVNS. V lost 4 bases and J 3 bases, leaving 18 bases between the germline ends. This CDR3 is built from 17 residues. In nucleotides, the CDR3 is TGTGCCAGCAGTGCCGAAGGAAGACACAGTGACACCGGGGAGCTGTTTTTT. Residues: CASSAEGRHSDTGELFF.

This sequence joins TRBV27 and TRBJ2-7, with 10 bases that match TRBD2. Per the germline V gene, CDR1 is MNHEY and CDR2 is SMNVEV (reference sequence). The CDR3 is 15 amino acids. The J segment lost 5 bases and the V segment lost 5 bases, leaving 9 bases of the junction unmatched. The CDR3 DNA reads TGTGCCAGCAGTAGAATTAGCGGGAGGCTTGACGAGCAGTACTTC. Translation: CASSRISGRLDEQYF.

This chain links TRBV28 with TRBJ2-4, with a tentative D call TRBD2 (7 bases). This CDR3 spans 14 amino acids. Germline V CDR1 and CDR2: MDHEN, SYDVKM. Trimming left V 6 bases short and J 6 bases short, with 15 bases between. The CDR3 sequence: CASRIRGGGNIQYF. The CDR3 region has the DNA TGTGCCAGCAGGATCAGGGGAGGGGGAAACATTCAGTACTTC. Combining the CDR3 with reference TRBV28 and TRBJ2-4 gives the whole variable domain DVKVTQSSRYLVKRTGEKVFLECVQDMDHENMFWYRQDPGLGLRLIYFSYDVKMKEKGDIPEGYSVSREKKERFSLILESASTNQTSMYLCASRIRGGGNIQYFGAGTRLSVL.

The chain combines TRBV20-1 with TRBJ2-5, with a possible D match to TRBD2 (5 bases). The CDR3 runs 11 residues. The germline V gene has CDR1 DFQATT and CDR2 SNEGSKA (reference sequence). The CDR3 spells CSRRYQETQYF. The CDR3, as DNA: TGCTCTCGGAGGTACCAAGAGACCCAGTACTTC.

In this sample, this clone turned up a few times. The V and J genes are TRBV28 and TRBJ1-5; a possible D gene is TRBD1 (6 bases). Trimming shortened V by 5 bases and J by 5 bases, and 16 bases separated the two germline ends. Germline V gene data show CDR1 as MDHEN and CDR2 as SYDVKM. This CDR3 region has 15 residues. CDR3 amino acids: CASSLSGESYQPQHF. CDR3 DNA sequence: TGTGCCAGCAGTCTCTCAGGGGAATCCTATCAGCCCCAGCATTTT.

This clone was seen once. This rearrangement joins TRBV3-1 (or the pseudogene TRBV3-2) to TRBJ2-6; the match to TRBD1 covers 11 bases. This CDR3 contains 16 residues. V shed 4 bases and J 2 bases; nucleotides not matched to a gene: 1. CDR1 LGHDT and CDR2 YNNKEL come from the germline V gene (reference sequence). The CDR3 sequence: CASSRDRGTGANVLTF. The CDR3 nucleotides read TGTGCCAGCAGCCGGGACAGGGGGACTGGGGCCAACGTCCTGACTTTC.

This clone was seen a single time. The genes are TRBV7-2 and TRBJ2-3; 8 positions agree with TRBD1. V gave up 5 bases and J gave up 4 bases; unmatched junction bases: 5. The CDR3 length is 14 residues. Germline values: CDR1 SGHTA, CDR2 FQGNSA. CDR3: CASSPGQGADTQYF. CDR3 sequence (DNA): TGTGCCAGCAGCCCCGGACAGGGAGCAGATACGCAGTATTTT.

V is TRBV7-3 and J is TRBJ2-3; D may be TRBD1 (6 bases). Trimming removed 4 bases at V and 2 bases at J, with 13 bases between. The CDR3 runs to 15 residues. Looked up from germline, CDR1 is SGHTA and CDR2 is FQGTGA. The CDR3 nucleotides are TGTGCCAGCAGCTACGGACAGCAACTCACAGATACGCAGTATTTT. Amino acid sequence: CASSYGQQLTDTQYF.

V is TRBV5-1 and J is TRBJ1-2; 7 nucleotides match TRBD1. The CDR3 is 16 residues long. CDR1 is SGHRS and CDR2 is YFSETQ in the germline V gene. With 2 bases clipped from V and 2 bases from J, the junction kept 9 bases outside the gene matches. The DNA of the CDR3 is TGCGCCAGCAGCTTCACCTTGACAGGGACGAACTATGGCTACACCTTC. This translates into CASSFTLTGTNYGYTF.

CDR3 DNA: TGTGCCAGCAGAACCCCGGGGAGCGGGAGGGATGAGCAGTTCTTC. Its translation: CASRTPGSGRDEQFF. The chain uses TRBV27 and TRBJ2-1; TRBD2 matches at 10 bases. J gave up 8 bases and V 6 bases, and 10 bases lay outside the gene matches. From germline, CDR1 is MNHEY and CDR2 SMNVEV (reference sequence). The CDR3 length is 15 residues.

The V and J genes are TRBV4-1 and TRBJ2-2; tentatively, D is TRBD2 (6 bases). Per the germline V gene, CDR1 is MGHRA and CDR2 is YSYEKL. The CDR3 is 15 amino acids. The V and J ends lost 4 bases and 0 bases respectively, with 9 bases between them. CDR3 sequence reads: CASSRDSTNTGELFF. In nucleotides, the CDR3 is TGCGCCAGCAGCCGGGACTCCACGAACACCGGGGAGCTGTTTTTT.

The chain is built from TRBV28 and TRBJ1-1; tentative D call: TRBD1 (5 bases). CDR3 length: 16 amino acids. Germline CDR1 and CDR2: MDHEN and SYDVKM. V gave up 7 bases and J gave up 3 bases, with 21 bases separating them. CDR3 nucleotides: TGTGCCAGCATTCCACCTGACGGCGGGGGTTACACTGAAGCTTTCTTT. Translation gives CASIPPDGGGYTEAFF.

This chain joins TRBV2 and TRBJ2-3; TRBD2 matches 10 bases. The CDR3 consists of 15 residues. V trimming: 10 bases; J trimming: 0 bases; junction bases outside the gene matches: 7. Per the germline V gene, CDR1 is SNHLY and CDR2 is FYNNEI. CDR3 nucleotides: TGTGCCACCGGGGGACTAGCGACTAGCACAGATACGCAGTATTTT. It encodes CATGGLATSTDTQYF.

This clone was recorded once. The chain has TRBV28 and TRBJ2-1; 7 bases are shared with TRBD1. CDR1 is MDHEN and CDR2 is SYDVKM in the germline V gene. After removal of 3 bases from V and 5 bases from J, the junction contained 4 bases not matched to a gene. The CDR3 totals 14 residues. CDR3: CASSLYRGNNEQFF. For the CDR3, the DNA is TGTGCCAGCAGTTTGTACAGGGGCAACAATGAGCAGTTCTTC.

The V and J genes are TRBV5-1 and TRBJ1-3; 8 bases line up with TRBD1. The germline V gene has CDR1 SGHRS and CDR2 YFSETQ. This CDR3 has 17 residues. V lost 1 base to trimming and J lost 2 bases; unmatched junction nucleotides: 8. This CDR3 reads CASSLYDLQGAGNTIYF. In nucleotides, the CDR3 is TGCGCCAGCAGCTTGTACGATCTACAGGGGGCTGGAAACACCATATATTTT.

This clone was counted a few times. The chain has TRBV4-1 and TRBJ2-7; a possible D gene is TRBD2 (6 bases). This CDR3 comprises 15 residues. With 1 base removed from V and 6 bases from J, the gap between germline ends came to 16 bases. The germline CDR1 and CDR2 sequences are MGHRA and YSYEKL. CDR3: CASSQGGLPLGEQYF. CDR3 bases: TGCGCCAGCAGCCAAGGGGGACTCCCACTGGGCGAGCAGTACTTC.

The rearrangement links TRBV7-8 to TRBJ2-7; 8 bases are shared with TRBD2. The CDR3 contains 15 residues. From germline, CDR1 is SGHVS and CDR2 FQNEAQ. Trimming at V came to 2 bases and at J to 4 bases, leaving 7 bases not matched to a gene. CDR3 region: CASSLRYSGSYEQYF. The CDR3 nucleotides read TGTGCCAGCAGCTTACGTTACAGCGGGAGTTACGAGCAGTACTTC.

V is TRBV28 and J is TRBJ2-1; D call uncertain. Germline CDR1 is MDHEN and CDR2 is SYDVKM. The CDR3 sequence is 12 residues long. V gave up 3 bases and J gave up 12 bases, with 12 bases separating them. In DNA form, the CDR3 reads TGTGCCAGCAGTTTTACCCTTACTGGGCAGTTCTTC. Protein: CASSFTLTGQFF.